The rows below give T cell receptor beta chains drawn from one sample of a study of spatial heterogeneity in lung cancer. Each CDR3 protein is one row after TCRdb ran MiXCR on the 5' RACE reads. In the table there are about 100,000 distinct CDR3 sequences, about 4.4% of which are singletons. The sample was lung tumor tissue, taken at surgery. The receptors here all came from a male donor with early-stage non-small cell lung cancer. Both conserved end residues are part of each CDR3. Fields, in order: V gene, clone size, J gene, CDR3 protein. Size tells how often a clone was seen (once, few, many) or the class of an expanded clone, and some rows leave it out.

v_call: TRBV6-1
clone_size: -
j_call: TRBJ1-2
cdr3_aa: CASSTAGQRNIYGYTF

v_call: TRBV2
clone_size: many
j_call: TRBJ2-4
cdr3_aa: CASSSPRTGSVNIQYF

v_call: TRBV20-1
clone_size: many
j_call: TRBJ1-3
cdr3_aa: CSARTVAGNTIYF

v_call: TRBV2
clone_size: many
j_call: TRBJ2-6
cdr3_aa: CASSTGDSGANVLTF

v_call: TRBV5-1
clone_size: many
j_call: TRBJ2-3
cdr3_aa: CASSLDTGTGTTDTQYF

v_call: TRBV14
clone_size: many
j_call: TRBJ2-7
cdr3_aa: CASSPHNRDEQYF

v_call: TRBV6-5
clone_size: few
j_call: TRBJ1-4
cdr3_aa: CASQQGRGEKLFF

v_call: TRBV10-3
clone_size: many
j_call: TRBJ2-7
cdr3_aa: CAISEGAYEQYF

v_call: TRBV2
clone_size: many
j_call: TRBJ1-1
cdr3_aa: CASVYDTEAFF

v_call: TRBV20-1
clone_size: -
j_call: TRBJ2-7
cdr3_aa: CSASESSYEQYF

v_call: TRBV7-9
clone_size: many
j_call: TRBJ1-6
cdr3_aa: CASSSNSPLHF

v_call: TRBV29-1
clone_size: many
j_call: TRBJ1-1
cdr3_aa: CSARTGDRDTEAFF

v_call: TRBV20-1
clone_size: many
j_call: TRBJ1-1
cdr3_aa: CSVQGWTEAFF

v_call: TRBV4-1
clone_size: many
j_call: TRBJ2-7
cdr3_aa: CASSQGGQGILYEQYF

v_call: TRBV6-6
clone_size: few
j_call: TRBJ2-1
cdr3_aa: CASNVLAGGWGQFF

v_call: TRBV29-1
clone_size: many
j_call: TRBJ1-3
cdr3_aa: CSVGQSGNTIYF

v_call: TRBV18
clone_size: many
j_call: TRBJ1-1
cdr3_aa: CASSPTELNTEAFF

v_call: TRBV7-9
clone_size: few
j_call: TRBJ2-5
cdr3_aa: CASSSTGGFTQPDQYF

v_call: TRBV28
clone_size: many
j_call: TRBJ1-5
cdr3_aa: CASSRTGVRQPQHF

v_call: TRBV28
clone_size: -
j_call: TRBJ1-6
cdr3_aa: CASSFHEGGNSPLHF

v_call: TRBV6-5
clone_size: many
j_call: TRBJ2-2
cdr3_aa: CASSYSIGGVHTGELFF

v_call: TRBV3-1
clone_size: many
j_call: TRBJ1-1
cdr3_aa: CASSQDHRPNTEAFF

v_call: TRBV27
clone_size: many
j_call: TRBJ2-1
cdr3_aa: CASSLSPGTGGWNEQFF

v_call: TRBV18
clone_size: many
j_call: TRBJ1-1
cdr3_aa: CASSLPSTEAFF

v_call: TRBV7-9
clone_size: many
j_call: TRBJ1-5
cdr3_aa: CASSHPRPDTGGNQPQHF